These T cell receptor beta chains were read from a single sample in a study of identical twins. Via MiXCR, TCRdb re-called the 5' RACE reads, giving one row per CDR3 protein. The profile shows 300,000 to 400,000 distinct CDR3 sequences, approximately 13% of them singletons. The same data also went into a second study, on yellow fever vaccine responses in identical twins.

The sequenced material came from CD8+ T cells sorted from blood. These receptors all stem from a woman between 18 and 30 years old in good health. Both conserved end residues are part of each CDR3. D genes are given only for firm matches. Size is omitted from some rows. Given values are once, few, many or a class for expanded clones.

cdr3_nt	cdr3_aa	cdr3_length	d_call	j_call	clone_size	v_call
TGTGCCAGCAGTGAAGATAGCGGAAGCTCCTACGAGCAGTACTTC	CASSEDSGSSYEQYF	15	NA	TRBJ2-7	NA	TRBV2
TGCAGTGCTAGAGATTTGCCAGGGGACAATGAGCAGTTCTTC	CSARDLPGDNEQFF	14	NA	TRBJ2-1	many	TRBV20-1
TGTGCCAGCAGCTTATCTCTAGGGGGGGACACTGAAGCTTTCTTT	CASSLSLGGDTEAFF	15	NA	TRBJ1-1	NA	TRBV7-6
TGTGCCAGCAGTTTAGGCCAGGTTAAGGACATTCAGTACTTC	CASSLGQVKDIQYF	14	NA	TRBJ2-4	NA	TRBV28
TGTGCCAGCAGTCCCACCCAAATCGGGTATTCCTACGAGCAGTACTTC	CASSPTQIGYSYEQYF	16	NA	TRBJ2-7	NA	TRBV27
TGCGCCAGCAGCCTCCTAGGGACAGGGGCGACATCCCTTAACTATGGCTACACCTTC	CASSLLGTGATSLNYGYTF	19	TRBD1	TRBJ1-2	few	TRBV4-1
TGTGCCAGCACACTTTACGAGCAGTACTTC	CASTLYEQYF	10	NA	TRBJ2-7	NA	TRBV27
TGTGCCACCAGTGACCCGGACATCACCCTGACCGCCAACAACATTGATACGCAGTATTTT	CATSDPDITLTANNIDTQYF	20	NA	TRBJ2-3	few	TRBV24-1
TGTGCCAGCAGTCCTCTTCGGACAGGGGGCGATCAGCCCCAGCATTTT	CASSPLRTGGDQPQHF	16	TRBD1	TRBJ1-5	few	TRBV28
TGCGCCAGCAGCTTGGGGAGCCTAGCGGGGGTCTCCCGCTACAATGAGCAGTTCTTC	CASSLGSLAGVSRYNEQFF	19	TRBD2	TRBJ2-1	NA	TRBV5-1
TGTGCCAGCAGTCCGGTAGGGACTGAGCAGTTCTTC	CASSPVGTEQFF	12	NA	TRBJ2-1	NA	TRBV28
TGTGCCAGCAGCGATCCGGGACTAGCGGGAGTTTCCCCACAATATGAGCAGTTCTTC	CASSDPGLAGVSPQYEQFF	19	TRBD2	TRBJ2-1	NA	TRBV7-8
TGTGCCAGCAGGCCAGAACAGGGGAGCAATGAGCAGTTCTTC	CASRPEQGSNEQFF	14	TRBD1	TRBJ2-1	few	TRBV6-1
TGTGCCAGCAGTTTATTCTCCGGAACTGAAGCTTTCTTT	CASSLFSGTEAFF	13	NA	TRBJ1-1	few	TRBV28
TGTGCCAGCAGGCTCGGGGGGGGGATCCAAGAGACCCAGTACTTC	CASRLGGGIQETQYF	15	TRBD2	TRBJ2-5	NA	TRBV7-2
TGTGCCAGCAGCCAGGGAGTTAGCGGCTACTCCTACAATGAGCAGTTCTTC	CASSQGVSGYSYNEQFF	17	NA	TRBJ2-1	few	TRBV4-2
TGTGCCAGCAGTTTCTCACTAGCGGGAGGTATCTCCGGGGAGCTGTTTTTT	CASSFSLAGGISGELFF	17	TRBD2	TRBJ2-2	NA	TRBV28
TGTGCCAGCAGCTGGGGGCGGCAGGAGCAGTACTTC	CASSWGRQEQYF	12	NA	TRBJ2-7	NA	TRBV5-4
TGTGCCAGCAGCCGCCCAAGGGTACAAGGGCCCCGGGAGCTGTTTTTT	CASSRPRVQGPRELFF	16	NA	TRBJ2-2	few	TRBV3-1
TGTGCCAGCAGCTACACGACAGTGGAATACGAGCAGTACTTC	CASSYTTVEYEQYF	14	NA	TRBJ2-7	NA	TRBV7-8
TGTGCCAGCAGGCTAGCGGGAGGATACAATGAGCAGTTCTTC	CASRLAGGYNEQFF	14	TRBD2	TRBJ2-1	many	TRBV12-3/TRBV12-4
TGTGCCAGCATCCTTTACTCTGCCTACAATGAGCAGTTCTTC	CASILYSAYNEQFF	14	NA	TRBJ2-1	few	TRBV7-9
TGTGCCAGCAGCGCCCAAGGGGGGGCGCGGGATACGGGTCCCGGGGAGCTGTTTTTT	CASSAQGGARDTGPGELFF	19	NA	TRBJ2-2	few	TRBV9
TGTGCCAGCAGCGCCGGGGGCTCGGGCACTGAAGCTTTCTTT	CASSAGGSGTEAFF	14	NA	TRBJ1-1	few	TRBV9
TGTGCCAGCAGCTCATGGGACACGCACTCTGGGGCCAACGTCCTGACTTTC	CASSSWDTHSGANVLTF	17	NA	TRBJ2-6	few	TRBV11-2
TGTGCCAGCAGTTTACTAGCGGGGGGCAATGAGCAGTTCTTC	CASSLLAGGNEQFF	14	TRBD2	TRBJ2-1	NA	TRBV28
TGCGCCAGCAGCCAAGACCGGGACCGAAATCAGCCCCAGCATTTT	CASSQDRDRNQPQHF	15	NA	TRBJ1-5	few	TRBV4-1
TGTGCCAGCAGCCAAGACACAGGGGGCTTAGACAAAGAGACCCAGTACTTC	CASSQDTGGLDKETQYF	17	TRBD1	TRBJ2-5	NA	TRBV3-1
TGCAGTGCCCGCGGACAGGGTAGGACTGAAGCTTTCTTT	CSARGQGRTEAFF	13	TRBD1	TRBJ1-1	NA	TRBV20-1
TGCGCCAGCAGCCAAGGGAGGGGGTTCCGCATGAACACTGAAGCTTTCTTT	CASSQGRGFRMNTEAFF	17	NA	TRBJ1-1	NA	TRBV4-1
TGTGCCAGCAGTGAAGGGTCCCCCCCTCTGGAGACCCAGTACTTC	CASSEGSPPLETQYF	15	NA	TRBJ2-5	NA	TRBV2
TGTGCCAGCAGCGTATCTAGCGACAGCTCCTACGAGCAGTACTTC	CASSVSSDSSYEQYF	15	NA	TRBJ2-7	many	TRBV9
TGTGCCAGCAGTTTGAGTCTAGCGGGGGGTTTCACAGATACGCAGTATTTT	CASSLSLAGGFTDTQYF	17	TRBD2	TRBJ2-3	many	TRBV27
TGCAGTGCTAGTATCGGTACCTCCTACGAGCAGTACTTC	CSASIGTSYEQYF	13	NA	TRBJ2-7	few	TRBV20-1
TGTGCCACCAGTGACTATGGGAGTGGCGAGCAGTACTTC	CATSDYGSGEQYF	13	NA	TRBJ2-7	NA	TRBV24-1
TGTGCCAGCAGAGGGGGCACAACAAGCACAGTTACGCAGTATTTT	CASRGGTTSTVTQYF	15	TRBD1	TRBJ2-3	NA	TRBV2
TGTGCTAGTGGTTCGAGAACCCACAGCCTTATTCAAGATACGCAGTATTTT	CASGSRTHSLIQDTQYF	17	NA	TRBJ2-3	NA	TRBV12-5
TGTGCCAGCAGCTCCACGACTAGCGGGAGGCCGCAGTATTTT	CASSSTTSGRPQYF	14	TRBD2	TRBJ2-3	few	TRBV27
TGTGCCAGCAGTCCTATTGGCTTGGGGAATGAGCAGTTCTTC	CASSPIGLGNEQFF	14	NA	TRBJ2-1	once	TRBV7-6
TGTGCCAGCAGTCCGACCGAATGGGGCGTACCTAATGAAAAACTGTTTTTT	CASSPTEWGVPNEKLFF	17	NA	TRBJ1-4	NA	TRBV27
TGTGCCACCAGCAGAGGAGAGACTAGCGGGAGGGCCAGGGAGCAGTACTTC	CATSRGETSGRAREQYF	17	TRBD2	TRBJ2-7	many	TRBV15
TGCGCCAGCAGCGCCCACGGACAGCTACAAGAGACCCAGTACTTC	CASSAHGQLQETQYF	15	NA	TRBJ2-5	NA	TRBV10-1
TGTGCCAGCAGTTGGACGGGGTTAAGCACAGATACGCAGTATTTT	CASSWTGLSTDTQYF	15	NA	TRBJ2-3	NA	TRBV6-2/TRBV6-3
TGTGCCAGCAGCCTACCGGGGGCGGGGTTAGGTGAAGCTTTCTTT	CASSLPGAGLGEAFF	15	NA	TRBJ1-1	NA	TRBV7-9
TGTGCCAGCAGCTTAGTCGTGGGATTGGGAGAGACCCAGTACTTC	CASSLVVGLGETQYF	15	NA	TRBJ2-5	NA	TRBV7-7
TGTGCCAGCAGCTTGACAGGGAAGAATCAGCCCCAGCATTTT	CASSLTGKNQPQHF	14	TRBD1	TRBJ1-5	NA	TRBV7-9
TGTGCCATCAGTGGGGGGGCTGGGGCCAACGTCCTGACTTTC	CAISGGAGANVLTF	14	NA	TRBJ2-6	few	TRBV10-3
TGCAGTGCTAGAGACGCCATTATAGCGGGAGTCAATGAGCAGTTCTTC	CSARDAIIAGVNEQFF	16	TRBD2	TRBJ2-1	NA	TRBV20-1
TGTGCCAGCAGTGAGGGCGCGGGAGCGGTAACGGGCAGGCAAGAGACCCAGTACTTC	CASSEGAGAVTGRQETQYF	19	TRBD2	TRBJ2-5	NA	TRBV25-1
TGTGCCAGCAGCGCGAGCGGGAGGGAACGATACAATGAGCAGTTCTTC	CASSASGRERYNEQFF	16	TRBD2	TRBJ2-1	few	TRBV7-3